Following are 31 T cell receptor beta chains from one sample sequenced in a study of blood T cell repertoires in COVID-19. The method was immunoSEQ multiplex PCR; TCRdb's version includes in-frame clones alone and lacks a portion of them. This sample yields 150,000 to 200,000 clones, of which over 75% are seen a single time; about 26% belongs to the top ten. Specimen: peripheral blood. Source of these receptors: a woman in her seventies with acute or convalescent COVID-19.

The CDR3 sequence: CAWVADRVNGYTF. The CDR3 DNA follows: TGTGCCTGGGTAGCGGACAGGGTTAATGGCTACACCTTC. The chain is built from TRBV30 and TRBJ1-2, with 8 bases fitting TRBD1. The CDR3 runs 13 residues. Germline CDR1 is GTSNPN and CDR2 is SVGIG (reference sequence). V gave up 5 bases and J gave up 6 bases; unmatched junction bases: 8.

This chain links TRBV6-5 with TRBJ2-7; tentative D call: TRBD2 (6 bases). Germline V CDR1 and CDR2: MNHEY, SVGAGI. This CDR3 has 15 residues. V was cut by 0 bases and J by 2 bases, with 11 bases left in between. The CDR3 DNA reads TGTGCCAGCAGTTACTCGATTTCGGGGGCCTACGAGCAGTACTTC. It translates to CASSYSISGAYEQYF.

This clone was seen a few times. The V gene is TRBV7-9, the J gene TRBJ2-1; 7 bases align to TRBD1. The germline V gene has CDR1 SEHNR and CDR2 FQNEAQ (reference sequence). V was pared by 6 bases and J by 7 bases, with 6 bases of the junction left unmatched. The CDR3 is made up of 13 amino acids. The CDR3: CASRHRGNNEQFF. The CDR3 DNA follows: TGTGCCAGCAGACACAGGGGTAATAATGAGCAGTTCTTC. Together with reference TRBV7-9 and TRBJ2-1, the CDR3 gives the full variable domain: DTGVSQNPRHKITKRGQNVTFRCDPISEHNRLYWYRQTLGQGPEFLTYFQNEAQLEKSRLLSDRFSAERPKGSFSTLEIQRTEQGDSAMYLCASRHRGNNEQFFGPGTRLTVL.

The CDR3: CATQRGSTDTQYF. CDR3 nucleotides: TGTGCCACCCAACGGGGAAGCACAGATACGCAGTATTTT. The chain employs TRBV2 and TRBJ2-3; a weak D match, TRBD2 (5 bases). The CDR3 has 13 residues. Trimming pared 10 bases from V and 0 bases from J, leaving 11 bases between. Germline CDR1 SNHLY, CDR2 FYNNEI.

This rearrangement joins TRBV5-1 to TRBJ2-5; D ambiguous. The CDR3 loop spans 14 amino acids. The germline V gene encodes CDR1 SGHRS and CDR2 YFSETQ. Trimming removed 0 bases from V and 1 base from J, with 7 bases in between. CDR3 protein: CASSLVLAQETQYF. The CDR3 nucleotides read TGCGCCAGCAGCTTGGTTCTGGCCCAAGAGACCCAGTACTTC.

V gene TRBV28 combines with J gene TRBJ2-1; TRBD2 might be the D (5 bases). Germline CDR1 MDHEN, CDR2 SYDVKM. Trimming shortened V by 6 bases and J by 0 bases, and 12 bases separated the two germline ends. The CDR3 is made up of 15 amino acids. CDR3: CASRGRASSYNEQFF. The DNA for the CDR3 is TGTGCCAGCAGAGGGCGGGCCAGCTCCTACAATGAGCAGTTCTTC.

This clone has a count of ten or more. This rearrangement joins TRBV3-1 (or the pseudogene TRBV3-2) to TRBJ2-1; 15 bases are a match to TRBD2. The V segment lost 0 bases and the J segment 4 bases; nucleotides outside the gene matches: 1. CDR1 LGHDT and CDR2 YNNKEL come from the germline V gene (reference sequence). This CDR3 comprises 17 residues. The chain's CDR3 is CASSQDGTSGRYNEQFF. The CDR3 DNA reads as TGTGCCAGCAGCCAAGATGGGACTAGCGGGAGGTACAATGAGCAGTTCTTC.

This clone occurred once. The chain couples TRBV9 to TRBJ2-5, with 7 bases fitting TRBD1. This CDR3 spans 15 amino acids. Germline V gene sequence: CDR1 SGDLS, CDR2 YYNGEE. V shed 0 bases and J 4 bases; nucleotides not matched to a gene: 6. The CDR3 DNA reads TGTGCCAGCAGCGTAGGCGACAGGGTGGTAGAGACCCAGTACTTC. It specifies CASSVGDRVVETQYF.

The chain joins TRBV7-8 to TRBJ1-4; 7 nucleotides agree with TRBD1. CDR1 is SGHVS and CDR2 is FQNEAQ in the germline V gene. V shed 1 base, J shed 5 bases, and the junction held 4 bases outside the gene matches. The CDR3 has 15 amino acids. CDR3 coding DNA: TGTGCCAGCAGCTTAGTGGGGACAGTAAATGAAAAACTGTTTTTT. Amino acid sequence: CASSLVGTVNEKLFF.

This chain uses TRBV10-3 with TRBJ1-5, with 11 bases matching TRBD1. The CDR3 length is 14 residues. Looked up from germline, CDR1 is ENHRY and CDR2 is SYGVKD. V dropped 5 bases and J dropped 5; count of bases not matched to a gene: 2. DNA for the CDR3: TGTGCCATCAGTCGGGACAGGGGGGATCAGCCCCAGCATTTT. Protein: CAISRDRGDQPQHF.

This chain uses TRBV28 with TRBJ2-7; D is possibly TRBD2 (5 bases). CDR3 size: 15 residues. Trimming stripped 6 bases from V and 0 bases from J, with 15 bases between. Per the germline V gene, CDR1 is MDHEN and CDR2 is SYDVKM. CDR3 DNA sequence: TGTGCCAGCAGCAATTCTAAGCGGTTCTCCTACGAGCAGTACTTC. Encoded protein: CASSNSKRFSYEQYF.

The V gene is TRBV25-1, the J gene TRBJ1-1; a weak D match, TRBD1 (5 bases). The V end lost 4 bases, the J end lost 3 bases, and 15 bases lay between the germline ends. Per germline, CDR1 MGHDK and CDR2 SYGVNS. The CDR3 totals 15 residues. The CDR3 DNA reads as TGTGCCAGCAGTGGGAGGGGTGGTGAGGACACTGAAGCTTTCTTT. Its translation: CASSGRGGEDTEAFF.

This clone was observed a handful of times. This sequence joins TRBV5-5 and TRBJ1-4, with 12 bases that match TRBD1. With 4 bases clipped from V and 6 bases from J, the junction kept 13 bases outside the gene matches. This CDR3 region has 18 residues. Germline V gives CDR1 SGHKS, CDR2 YYEKEE (reference sequence). For the CDR3, the DNA is TGTGCCAGCAGCACTGGGACAGGGGGCGGCCCAGGGGATGAAAAACTGTTTTTT. Its protein is CASSTGTGGGPGDEKLFF.

This sequence joins TRBV5-1 and TRBJ2-1; 8 nucleotides agree with TRBD1. The CDR3 totals 19 residues. Germline V lookup: CDR1 SGHRS, CDR2 YFSETQ. The junction had 15 bases not matched to a gene; V was cut back by 0 bases and J by 4 bases. The DNA of the CDR3 is TGCGCCAGCAGCTTGGATGGGCGTGTGAGGAGACAGGGGTACAATGAGCAGTTCTTC. Protein: CASSLDGRVRRQGYNEQFF. Supplemented by reference TRBV5-1 and TRBJ2-1, the full variable domain reads KAGVTQTPRYLIKTRGQQVTLSCSPISGHRSVSWYQQTPGQGLQFLFEYFSETQRNKGNFPGRFSGRQFSNSRSEMNVSTLELGDSALYLCASSLDGRVRRQGYNEQFFGPGTRLTVL.

This clone turned up a few times. The genes are TRBV9 and TRBJ2-7; 7 nucleotides agree with TRBD2. From germline, CDR1 is SGDLS and CDR2 YYNGEE. With 0 bases clipped from V and 3 bases from J, the junction kept 6 bases outside the gene matches. The CDR3 contains 15 residues. Here the CDR3 reads CASSVAAGEGYEQYF. CDR3 sequence (DNA): TGTGCCAGCAGCGTAGCGGCGGGAGAGGGCTACGAGCAGTACTTC.

The genes are TRBV3-1 (or the pseudogene TRBV3-2) and TRBJ1-1; 9 bases map to TRBD1. Germline assignment: CDR1 LGHDT and CDR2 YNNKEL (reference sequence). This CDR3 comprises 16 residues. Unmatched junction bases numbered 8, after V lost 2 bases and J lost 4 bases. The CDR3 reads CASSQPKGQGFTEAFF. CDR3 nucleotide sequence: TGTGCCAGCAGCCAACCGAAGGGACAGGGATTCACTGAAGCTTTCTTT.

V and J are TRBV5-1 and TRBJ2-7; 7 nucleotides line up with TRBD2. The CDR3 totals 16 residues. Germline V gene sequence: CDR1 SGHRS, CDR2 YFSETQ. With V trimmed by 2 bases and J by 3 bases, 11 bases remained unmatched. For the CDR3, the DNA is TGCGCCAGCAGCTTATCCCGCGGGAGCTCTTTCTACGAGCAGTACTTC. It specifies CASSLSRGSSFYEQYF. The whole variable domain, filled in from reference TRBV5-1 and TRBJ2-7, reads KAGVTQTPRYLIKTRGQQVTLSCSPISGHRSVSWYQQTPGQGLQFLFEYFSETQRNKGNFPGRFSGRQFSNSRSEMNVSTLELGDSALYLCASSLSRGSSFYEQYFGPGTRLTVT.

This clone was observed a few times. The V and J genes are TRBV6-5 and TRBJ1-5; TRBD1 matches at 7 bases. The V gene end was trimmed by 6 bases and the J gene end by 5 bases; junction bases not matched to a gene: 4. This CDR3 spans 13 amino acids. Germline CDR1 is MNHEY and CDR2 is SVGAGI. Written as DNA, the CDR3 is TGTGCCAGCAGCGACAGGGTGGATCAGCCCCAGCATTTT. Translating it yields CASSDRVDQPQHF.

This chain uses TRBV6-6 with TRBJ1-3; TRBD1 aligns across 10 bases. Germline assignment: CDR1 MNHNY and CDR2 SVGAGI (reference sequence). The CDR3 loop spans 15 amino acids. V lost 5 bases and J lost 1; bases outside the gene matches: 2. CDR3 bases: TGTGCCAGCAGTCCGGGACAGGGGTCTGGAAACACCATATATTTT. Amino acids: CASSPGQGSGNTIYF.

The rearrangement links TRBV5-6 to TRBJ2-3; TRBD2 aligns across 9 bases. The CDR3 covers 14 residues. The V segment lost 4 bases and the J segment 3 bases; nucleotides outside the gene matches: 3. Germline CDR1 SGHDT, CDR2 YYEEEE. The CDR3 nucleotides are TGTGCCAGCAGCCGACTAGCGGCAACAGATACGCAGTATTTT. Translating gives CASSRLAATDTQYF.

This rearrangement joins TRBV7-6 to TRBJ1-5; D ambiguous. Trimming cost V 1 base and J 0 bases, with 7 bases left between them. This CDR3 has 15 residues. Germline V gene sequence: CDR1 SGHVS, CDR2 FNYEAQ. CDR3 region: CASSLVADSNQPQHF. CDR3 nucleotides: TGTGCCAGCAGCTTAGTGGCAGATAGCAATCAGCCCCAGCATTTT. Full variable domain (outside the CDR3, taken from reference TRBV7-6 and TRBJ1-5): GAGVSQSPRYKVTKRGQDVALRCDPISGHVSLYWYRQALGQGPEFLTYFNYEAQQDKSGLPNDRFSAERPEGSISTLTIQRTEQRDSAMYRCASSLVADSNQPQHFGDGTRLSIL.

The chain links TRBV30 to TRBJ1-3; D not resolved. This CDR3 comprises 17 residues. Trimming pared 1 base from V and 0 bases from J, leaving 16 bases between. Germline V gene data show CDR1 as GTSNPN and CDR2 as SVGIG (reference sequence). The CDR3 DNA is TGTGCCTGGAGTGGGTATCGAGTCCGGGGCTCTGGAAACACCATATATTTT. Translation gives CAWSGYRVRGSGNTIYF.

This chain uses TRBV11-3 with TRBJ2-6, with TRBD2 matching over 7 bases. Trimming at V came to 5 bases and at J to 1 base, leaving 8 bases not matched to a gene. This CDR3 has 17 residues. CDR1 SGHNT and CDR2 YENEEA come from the germline V gene. In DNA form, the CDR3 reads TGTGCCAGCAGCCCCGGGACCGGGGGGTCTGGGGCCAACGTCCTGACTTTC. It codes for CASSPGTGGSGANVLTF.

In its sample, this clone was seen a few times. V gene TRBV9 combines with J gene TRBJ2-3; 7 bases fit TRBD2. In germline, CDR1 is SGDLS, CDR2 YYNGEE. The V segment lost 0 bases and the J segment 2 bases; nucleotides outside the gene matches: 3. This CDR3 has 15 amino acids. The CDR3, as DNA: TGTGCCAGCAGCGTAGGCGGGGGATACACAGATACGCAGTATTTT. Its protein product is CASSVGGGYTDTQYF.

This chain connects TRBV29-1 to TRBJ2-1, with 11 nucleotides matching TRBD2. Germline values: CDR1 SQVTM, CDR2 ANQGSEA. Trimming cost V 4 bases and J 7 bases; bases outside gene matches: 6. The CDR3 runs 14 residues. In DNA form, the CDR3 reads TGCAGCGTTGCCGGGACTAGCGGTGTGAATGAGCAGTTCTTC. Protein product: CSVAGTSGVNEQFF.

The chain uses TRBV7-2 and TRBJ2-3; 7 bases line up with TRBD1. Germline lookup yields CDR1 SGHTA and CDR2 FQGNSA. The CDR3 spans 14 residues. After removal of 5 bases from V and 2 bases from J, the junction contained 4 bases not matched to a gene. The CDR3 here is CASSPGGATDTQYF. In DNA form, the CDR3 reads TGTGCCAGCAGCCCAGGGGGAGCCACAGATACGCAGTATTTT.

V is TRBV7-9 and J is TRBJ1-6, with a weak D call TRBD1 (5 bases). V was cut by 4 bases and J by 7 bases, with 17 bases left in between. Germline lookup yields CDR1 SEHNR and CDR2 FQNEAQ (reference sequence). There are 16 residues in the CDR3. CDR3 DNA sequence: TGTGCCAGCAGCTGGGATAAAGGGGTTGTGAATTCACCCCTCCACTTT. Its translation: CASSWDKGVVNSPLHF.

This clone was seen a single time. The chain recombines TRBV29-1 with TRBJ1-1; TRBD1 matches 7 bases. V shed 7 bases and J 7 bases; nucleotides not matched to a gene: 12. CDR3 size: 13 residues. CDR1 is SQVTM, CDR2 ANQGSEA, per germline. The CDR3 here is CSADRAQTGEAFF. Written as DNA, the CDR3 is TGCAGCGCAGACAGGGCCCAAACCGGTGAAGCTTTCTTT.

This sequence joins TRBV19 and TRBJ2-1; 7 bases are a match to TRBD1. The V gene's germline CDR1 is LNHDA and CDR2 SQIVND (reference sequence). The ends lost 3 bases at V and 5 bases at J; junction bases unmatched: 4. CDR3 length: 14 residues. The CDR3 spells CASSMGTENNEQFF. The CDR3 DNA follows: TGTGCCAGTAGTATGGGGACAGAGAACAATGAGCAGTTCTTC.

The chain recombines TRBV7-2 with TRBJ2-1, with 11 bases aligning to TRBD2. This CDR3 has 18 amino acids. The V gene end was trimmed by 4 bases and the J gene end by 0 bases; junction bases not matched to a gene: 8. Germline values: CDR1 SGHTA, CDR2 FQGNSA. The CDR3 DNA reads as TGTGCCAGCAGCTCACGCCTAGCGGGAGGCGGCTCCTACAATGAGCAGTTCTTC. Protein: CASSSRLAGGGSYNEQFF.

The chain has TRBV2 and TRBJ2-2, with TRBD2 matching over 9 bases. Germline trimming cut 6 bases from V and 1 base from J; bases unmatched to any gene: 3. Germline V gene sequence: CDR1 SNHLY, CDR2 FYNNEI. This CDR3 has 15 residues. For the CDR3, the DNA is TGTGCCAGCAGGGGACTAGCACAGAACACCGGGGAGCTGTTTTTT. It yields the protein CASRGLAQNTGELFF.